What follows are 5 T cell receptor beta chains derived from one specimen sequenced in a study of CD8 T cells in ankylosing spondylitis. TCRdb analysed the 5' RACE reads with MiXCR anew, one entry per CDR3 protein. This table has 650,000 to 800,000 distinct CDR3 sequences, roughly 19% appearing once. Study-wide points: What appeared characteristic of ankylosing spondylitis blood was a TCR beta motif of fewer than ten highly homologous variants.

Which antigens these TCRs recognize remains unknown. The sequencing input was blood, either unsorted or a sorted T cell fraction (not recorded which). The receptors here all came from a male donor with ankylosing spondylitis.

This clonotype was seen more than once but under ten times. This sequence joins TRBV7-2 and TRBJ2-1; 8 nucleotides line up with TRBD1. The CDR3 runs 16 residues. Germline-derived CDR1 and CDR2 are SGHTA and FQGNSA. Losses at the gene ends were 0 bases for V and 3 bases for J; bases not matched to a gene: 4. CDR3 DNA sequence: TGTGCCAGCAGCTTAGCGTTGGACAGGGTCTACAATGAGCAGTTCTTC. Translation gives CASSLALDRVYNEQFF. Complete variable domain (other parts from reference TRBV7-2 and TRBJ2-1): GAGVSQSPSNKVTEKGKDVELRCDPISGHTALYWYRQSLGQGLEFLIYFQGNSAPDKSGLPSDRFSAERTGGSVSTLTIQRTQQEDSAVYLCASSLALDRVYNEQFFGPGTRLTVL.

This clonotype has only a few counts. The chain links TRBV7-9 to TRBJ1-3; 7 nucleotides match TRBD1. With 2 bases clipped from V and 0 bases from J, the junction kept 7 bases outside the gene matches. Germline assignment: CDR1 SEHNR and CDR2 FQNEAQ (reference sequence). The CDR3 is made up of 17 amino acids. In DNA, the CDR3 is TGTGCCAGCAGCTTACCGCGACAGGGTGGCTCTGGAAACACCATATATTTT. This encodes CASSLPRQGGSGNTIYF.

Many counts were recorded for this clonotype. The rearrangement uses TRBV5-5 and TRBJ2-5; D gene ambiguous. The germline V gene has CDR1 SGHKS and CDR2 YYEKEE (reference sequence). The CDR3 consists of 15 residues. V was pared by 0 bases and J by 6 bases, with 15 bases between. CDR3 nucleotides: TGTGCCAGCAGCTTGGCGGGCGGCCTTCCTCAGACCCAGTACTTC. It translates to CASSLAGGLPQTQYF.

The V gene is TRBV7-6, the J gene TRBJ2-7, with a tentative D call TRBD1 (5 bases). CDR3 length equals 14 residues. Trimming took off 9 bases at V and 0 bases at J, with 15 bases between the two ends. CDR1 and CDR2 (germline): SGHVS, FNYEAQ. As DNA, the CDR3 is TGTGCCAGGAAAGGGGAACGGCGCTCCTACGAGCAGTACTTC. It is translated as CARKGERRSYEQYF.

This clonotype came up a few times. The gene calls are TRBV9 and TRBJ2-1, with a possible D match to TRBD2 (6 bases). This CDR3 contains 15 residues. Germline values: CDR1 SGDLS, CDR2 YYNGEE. Trimming took off 4 bases at V and 0 bases at J, with 11 bases between the two ends. The CDR3 nucleotides are TGTGCCAGCAGCATACTAGCTAGCTCCTACAATGAGCAGTTCTTC. As protein: CASSILASSYNEQFF.